This T cell receptor (beta chain) is from a study of CD8+ T cells in alopecia areata. Regarding the study as a whole: Sequencing of scalp tissue also captures the resident alphabeta T cells of normal skin.

V shed 2 bases and J 5 bases; nucleotides not matched to a gene: 12. The CDR3 extends over 17 amino acids. The V gene's germline CDR1 is MGHRA and CDR2 YSYEKL. cDNA prepared by RNA extraction and subsequent reverse transcription served as the template for sequencing. The protocol was immunoSEQ multiplex PCR, while the TCRdb copy is restricted to in-frame clones and leaves out a portion. The data show 75,000 to 80,000 clones, 60% to 70% seen once. Comments on this clone: Its antigen is unidentified.

Treatment denoted: oral pan-JAK inhibitor, 5-10 mg twice daily. The chain couples TRBV4-1 to TRBJ1-5; 7 nucleotides agree with TRBD1. The sequencing used CD8+ T cells sorted from blood, collected at week 24, from a patient treated with tofacitinib. The TCR was taken from a human donor with alopecia areata. DNA for the CDR3: TGCGCCAGCAGCCAATTTGGTAATGGAGGGGGCTATCAGCCCCAGCATTTT. It translates to CASSQFGNGGGYQPQHF.